This T cell receptor (beta chain) is from a study of CD8+ T cells in alopecia areata. Study-wide results and limits: When scalp samples are sequenced, resident alphabeta T cells of normal skin are also captured.

The sequencing template was cDNA reverse transcribed from extracted RNA. The assay was immunoSEQ multiplex PCR, and TCRdb's table has in-frame clones only and misses some. The table shows under 200,000 clones, with around 59% occurring only once. Treatment indicated: oral pan-JAK inhibitor, 5-10 mg twice daily. Germline V CDR1 and CDR2: SQVTM, ANQGSEA. Trimming took off 3 bases at V and 5 bases at J, with 13 bases between the two ends. This CDR3 has 13 residues. Worth noting for this clone: The target antigen is unknown.

This chain uses TRBV29-1 with TRBJ2-5; D is ambiguous. The receptor's source is a human donor with alopecia areata. Sequencing used CD4+ T cells sorted from blood, obtained at week 24, from a patient treated with tofacitinib. CDR3 residues: CSVDFELWETQYF. The CDR3 DNA sequence: TGCAGCGTTGACTTCGAACTTTGGGAGACCCAGTACTTC.